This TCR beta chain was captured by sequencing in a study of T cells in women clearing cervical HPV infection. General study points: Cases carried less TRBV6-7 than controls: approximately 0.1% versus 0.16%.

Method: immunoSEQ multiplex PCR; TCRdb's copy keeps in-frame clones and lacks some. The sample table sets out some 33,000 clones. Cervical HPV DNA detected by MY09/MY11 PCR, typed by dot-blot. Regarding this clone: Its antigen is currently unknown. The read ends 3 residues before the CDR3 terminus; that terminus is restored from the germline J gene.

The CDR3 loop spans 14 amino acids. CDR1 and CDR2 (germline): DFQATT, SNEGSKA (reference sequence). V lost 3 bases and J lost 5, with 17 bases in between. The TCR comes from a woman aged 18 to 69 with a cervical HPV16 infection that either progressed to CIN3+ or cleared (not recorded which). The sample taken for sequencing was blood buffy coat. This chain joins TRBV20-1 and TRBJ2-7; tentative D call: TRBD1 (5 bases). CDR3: CSASPAAGIHEQYF. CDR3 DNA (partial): TGCAGTGCTAGCCCGGCGGCAGGGATCCACGAG.